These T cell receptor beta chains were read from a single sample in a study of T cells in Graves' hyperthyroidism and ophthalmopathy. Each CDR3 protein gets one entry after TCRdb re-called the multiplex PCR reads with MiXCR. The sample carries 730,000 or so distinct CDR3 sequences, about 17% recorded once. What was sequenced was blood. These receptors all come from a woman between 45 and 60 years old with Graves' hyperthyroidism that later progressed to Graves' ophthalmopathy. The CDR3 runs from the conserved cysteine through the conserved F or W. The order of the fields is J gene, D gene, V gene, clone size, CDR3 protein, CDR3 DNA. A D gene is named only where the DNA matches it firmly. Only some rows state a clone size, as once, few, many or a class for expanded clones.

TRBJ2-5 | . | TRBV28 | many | CASSLRLARETQYF | TGTGCCAGCAGTTTAAGGCTAGCTAGAGAGACCCAGTACTTC
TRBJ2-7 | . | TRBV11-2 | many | CASSPSGAHYEQYF | TGTGCCAGCAGCCCGAGCGGAGCACACTACGAGCAGTACTTC
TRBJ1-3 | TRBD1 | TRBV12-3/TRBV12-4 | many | CASSWDRSSGNTIYF | TGTGCCAGCAGTTGGGACAGGAGCTCTGGAAACACCATATATTTT
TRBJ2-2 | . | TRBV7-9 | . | CASSLGLGADTGELFF | TGTGCCAGCAGCTTAGGGCTCGGGGCGGACACCGGGGAGCTGTTTTTT
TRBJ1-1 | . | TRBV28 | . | CASFGNTETFF | TGTGCCAGCTTCGGGAACACTGAAACTTTCTTT
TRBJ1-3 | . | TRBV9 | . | CASSGRGSGNTIYF | TGTGCCAGCAGCGGTCGAGGTTCTGGAAACACCATATATTTT
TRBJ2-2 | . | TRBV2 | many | CASTDPGELFF | TGTGCCAGCACTGACCCCGGGGAGCTGTTTTTT
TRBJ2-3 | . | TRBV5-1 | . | CASSLATDSTDTQYF | TGCGCCAGCAGCTTGGCAACGGACAGCACAGATACGCAGTATTTT
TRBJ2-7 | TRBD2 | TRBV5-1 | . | CASSLEGAGYEQYF | TGTGCCAGCAGCTTGGAAGGAGCGGGGTACGAGCAGTACTTC
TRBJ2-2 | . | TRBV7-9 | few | CASSLALGGVRRTGELFF | TGTGCCAGCAGCTTAGCGCTCGGGGGTGTCCGTAGGACCGGGGAGCTGTTTTTT
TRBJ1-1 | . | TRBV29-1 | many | CTGTVGVNTEAFF | TGCACCGGAACGGTGGGAGTGAACACTGAAGCTTTCTTT
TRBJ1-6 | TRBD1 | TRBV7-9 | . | CASSYPTGVGNSPLHF | TGTGCCAGCAGCTACCCTACAGGGGTCGGTAATTCACCCCTCCACTTT
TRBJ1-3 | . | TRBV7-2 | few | CASSLVPGGGSGNTIYF | TGTGCCAGCAGCTTGGTCCCAGGAGGGGGATCTGGAAACACCATATATTTT
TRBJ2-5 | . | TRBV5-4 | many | CASSLQGTETQYF | TGTGCCAGCAGCCTACAGGGAACGGAGACCCAGTACTTC
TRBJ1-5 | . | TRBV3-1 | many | CASSQRGHNQPQHF | TGTGCCAGCAGCCAGCGGGGGCACAATCAGCCCCAGCATTTT
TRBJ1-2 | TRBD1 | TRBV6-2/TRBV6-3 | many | CASRGQGGNYGYTF | TGTGCCAGCAGGGGACAGGGAGGGAACTATGGCTACACCTTC
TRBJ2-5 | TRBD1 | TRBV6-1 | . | CASSERQGWETQYF | TGTGCCAGCAGTGAAAGACAGGGTTGGGAGACCCAGTACTTC
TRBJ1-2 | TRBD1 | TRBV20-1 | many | CSARPLDRGDGYGYTF | TGCAGTGCTAGACCTCTAGACAGGGGTGATGGCTATGGCTACACCTTC
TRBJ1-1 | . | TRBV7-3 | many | CASSSQGGIMNTEAFF | TGTGCCAGCAGCTCCCAAGGGGGGATAATGAACACTGAAGCTTTCTTT
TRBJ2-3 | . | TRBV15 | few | CATSRPRLGSDTQYF | TGTGCCACCAGCAGACCAAGACTCGGATCAGATACGCAGTATTTT
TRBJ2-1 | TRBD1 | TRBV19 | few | CASSGRQGASYNEQFF | TGTGCCAGTAGTGGCAGACAGGGGGCGTCCTACAATGAGCAGTTCTTC
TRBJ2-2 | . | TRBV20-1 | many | CSASRQGFANTGELFF | TGCAGTGCTAGTCGGCAGGGGTTCGCGAACACCGGGGAGCTGTTTTTT
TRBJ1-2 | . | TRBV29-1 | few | CSVDEGHSYGYTF | TGCAGCGTTGACGAGGGACACTCCTATGGCTACACCTTC
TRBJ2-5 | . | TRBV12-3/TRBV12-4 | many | CASSLNRQGGTQYF | TGTGCCAGCAGTTTAAACAGGCAGGGCGGGACCCAGTACTTC
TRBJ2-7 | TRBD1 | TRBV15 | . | CATSSGTEIYEQYF | TGTGCCACCAGCAGCGGGACAGAGATCTACGAGCAGTACTTC
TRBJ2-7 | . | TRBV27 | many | CASSHGGTYEQYF | TGTGCCAGCAGTCATGGGGGAACCTACGAGCAGTACTTC
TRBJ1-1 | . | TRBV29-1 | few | CSVAGHQNTEAFF | TGCAGCGTAGCGGGACACCAGAACACTGAAGCTTTCTTT
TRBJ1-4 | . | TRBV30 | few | CAWSVEVTGLFF | TGTGCCTGGAGTGTCGAAGTTACCGGACTGTTTTTT
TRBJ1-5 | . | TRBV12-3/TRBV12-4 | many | CASPAHRDKNNQPQHF | TGTGCCAGCCCCGCTCACCGGGACAAGAACAATCAGCCCCAGCATTTT
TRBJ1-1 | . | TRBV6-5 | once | CASSYLDESAEAFF | TGTGCCAGCAGTTACCTCGATGAGTCCGCTGAAGCTTTCTTT
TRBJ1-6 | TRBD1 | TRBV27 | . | CASSPTGGEIDNSPLHF | TGTGCCAGCAGTCCGACAGGGGGCGAGATTGATAATTCACCCCTCCACTTT
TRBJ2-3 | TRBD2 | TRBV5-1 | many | CASSLERTSDDTQYF | TGCGCCAGCAGCTTGGAACGCACTAGCGACGATACGCAGTATTTT
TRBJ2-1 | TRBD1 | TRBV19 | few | CASSPPTGTGAHEQFF | TGTGCCAGTAGTCCACCCACCGGGACAGGGGCCCATGAGCAGTTCTTC
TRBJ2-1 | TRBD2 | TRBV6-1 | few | CASSKRGWNEQFF | TGTGCCAGCAGTAAGCGGGGCTGGAATGAGCAGTTCTTC
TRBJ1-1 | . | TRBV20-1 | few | CSAPGVGTEAFF | TGCAGTGCTCCCGGGGTGGGCACTGAAGCTTTCTTT
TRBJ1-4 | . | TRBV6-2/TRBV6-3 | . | CASSYDRDRGSRFEKLFF | TGTGCCAGCAGTTATGACCGGGACCGGGGGTCCCGTTTTGAAAAACTGTTTTTT
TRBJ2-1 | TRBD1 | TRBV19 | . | CASSMPTGGVNEQFF | TGTGCCAGTAGTATGCCGACAGGGGGAGTCAATGAGCAGTTCTTC
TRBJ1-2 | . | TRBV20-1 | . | CSARTDTFNYGYTF | TGCAGTGCTAGGACGGACACCTTTAACTATGGCTACACCTTC
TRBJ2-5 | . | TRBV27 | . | CASSLSGTRETQYF | TGTGCCAGCAGTTTAAGTGGTACGAGAGAGACCCAGTACTTC
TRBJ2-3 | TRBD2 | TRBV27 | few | CASSIIRQAGGTDTQYF | TGTGCCAGCAGTATAATCCGACAAGCGGGAGGCACAGATACGCAGTATTTT
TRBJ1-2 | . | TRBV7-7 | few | CASSLPGHNNYGYTF | TGTGCTAGCAGCTTACCGGGACACAATAACTATGGCTACACCTTC
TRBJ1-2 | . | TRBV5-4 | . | CASSWARVGYGYTF | TGTGCCAGCAGCTGGGCCAGGGTAGGCTATGGCTACACCTTC
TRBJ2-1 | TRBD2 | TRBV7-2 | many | CASSLVASGGYNEQFF | TGTGCCAGCAGCTTAGTCGCTAGCGGGGGCTACAATGAGCAGTTCTTC
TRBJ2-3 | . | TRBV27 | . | CASSLFVRDTDTQYF | TGTGCCAGCAGTTTATTCGTCAGGGACACAGATACGCAGTATTTT
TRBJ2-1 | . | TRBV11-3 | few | CASSLGPDKYNEQFF | TGTGCCAGCAGCTTAGGGCCGGACAAATACAATGAGCAGTTCTTC
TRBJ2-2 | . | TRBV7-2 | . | CASSSPNTNTGELFF | TGTGCCAGCAGCTCTCCCAATACGAACACCGGGGAGCTGTTTTTT
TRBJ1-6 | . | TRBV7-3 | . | CASSPVGNNSPLHF | TGTGCCAGCAGCCCAGTGGGGAATAATTCACCCCTCCACTTT
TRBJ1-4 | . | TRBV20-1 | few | CSAREEMEEKLFF | TGCAGTGCTAGAGAGGAAATGGAGGAAAAACTGTTTTTT
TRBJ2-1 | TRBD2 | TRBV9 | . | CASSTARTSGGGRFYNEQFF | TGTGCCAGCAGCACCGCTCGGACTAGCGGGGGGGGACGATTTTACAATGAGCAGTTCTTC
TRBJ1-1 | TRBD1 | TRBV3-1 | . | CASRPFQTGDTEAFF | TGTGCCAGCAGACCCTTTCAGACAGGGGACACTGAAGCTTTCTTT
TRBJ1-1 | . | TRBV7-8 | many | CASSHGRGDEAFF | TGTGCCAGCAGCCATGGCAGGGGCGATGAAGCTTTCTTT
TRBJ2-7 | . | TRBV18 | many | CASSPSGQPGAYEQYF | TGTGCCAGCTCACCCTCGGGACAACCGGGGGCTTACGAGCAGTACTTC